The 16 T cell receptor beta chains listed next were all sequenced from one sample in a study of blood T cells in healthy people across ages. Sample-barcoded 5' priming and a J-beta primer mix drove a second PCR of about 6 to 11 cycles. TCRdb processed the 5' RACE reads anew with MiXCR; each CDR3 protein has one entry. The sample has approximately 600,000 distinct CDR3 sequences; 58% are singletons. The sample was blood. The receptors were sampled from a man aged 55 to 70 in good health.

The rearrangement uses TRBV9 and TRBJ1-2, with TRBD1 matching 9 bases. The germline V gene has CDR1 SGDLS and CDR2 YYNGEE. Trimming cost V 0 bases and J 6 bases; bases outside gene matches: 3. The CDR3 covers 14 residues. The CDR3 sequence is CASSVAGQGDGYTF. The CDR3 coding sequence is TGTGCCAGCAGCGTAGCGGGACAGGGTGATGGCTACACCTTC.

J is TRBJ2-7 and V is TRBV3-1; D gene unclear. CDR1 is LGHDT, CDR2 YNNKEL, per germline (reference sequence). The CDR3 totals 14 residues. V was trimmed by 0 bases and J by 0 bases, leaving 6 bases between them. DNA for the CDR3: TGTGCCAGCAGCCAAGAGCGACACTCCTACGAGCAGTACTTC. Protein sequence: CASSQERHSYEQYF.

This clonotype was picked up one time. The chain is built from TRBV7-2 and TRBJ1-1, with a weak D call TRBD1 (6 bases). This CDR3 is built from 14 residues. V lost 5 bases to trimming and J lost 7 bases, with 17 bases between them. Germline V gene sequence: CDR1 SGHTA, CDR2 FQGNSA. The CDR3 DNA follows: TGTGCCAGCAGCCAACTCGAGGGGGTCGGTGAAGCTTTCTTT. Residues: CASSQLEGVGEAFF.

J is TRBJ2-7 and V is TRBV5-6, with 11 bases matching TRBD2. Losses at the gene ends were 4 bases for V and 1 base for J; bases not matched to a gene: 4. Per the germline V gene, CDR1 is SGHDT and CDR2 is YYEEEE. CDR3 length equals 15 residues. The CDR3 DNA sequence: TGTGCCAGCAGCCGCCTAGCGGGGGGATCCTACGAGCAGTACTTC. It translates to CASSRLAGGSYEQYF.

The chain joins TRBV5-5 to TRBJ2-5; 13 bases match TRBD2. The germline V gene encodes CDR1 SGHKS and CDR2 YYEKEE (reference sequence). The junction had 8 bases not matched to a gene; V was cut back by 4 bases and J by 5 bases. This CDR3 is 16 amino acids long. The CDR3 region has the DNA TGTGCCAGCAGCCCGTGGACTAGCGGGGGTGTGGAGACCCAGTACTTC. It translates to CASSPWTSGGVETQYF.

The chain links TRBV18 to TRBJ2-5, with D perhaps TRBD1 (5 bases). CDR3 size: 16 residues. Germline V lookup: CDR1 KGHSH, CDR2 LQKENI. Trimming removed 3 bases from V and 2 bases from J, with 16 bases in between. CDR3 protein: CASSPLTSGLQETQYF. CDR3 bases: TGTGCCAGCTCACCGCTAACCTCAGGGCTACAAGAGACCCAGTACTTC.

The chain is built from TRBV28 and TRBJ2-5; D is possibly TRBD2 (7 bases). This CDR3 has 16 amino acids. Trimming left V 3 bases short and J 2 bases short, with 16 bases between. Looked up from germline, CDR1 is MDHEN and CDR2 is SYDVKM. CDR3 nucleotides: TGTGCCAGCAGTTTGGGCAGGGGAGGGAGTCAAGAGACCCAGTACTTC. It encodes CASSLGRGGSQETQYF. Combining the CDR3 with reference TRBV28 and TRBJ2-5 gives the whole variable domain DVKVTQSSRYLVKRTGEKVFLECVQDMDHENMFWYRQDPGLGLRLIYFSYDVKMKEKGDIPEGYSVSREKKERFSLILESASTNQTSMYLCASSLGRGGSQETQYFGPGTRLLVL.

This clonotype was detected only once. V gene TRBV20-1 combines with J gene TRBJ2-4; TRBD2 aligns across 7 bases. The better agreement between TRBJ2-7 and the DNA end casts doubt on the J call. The germline CDR1 and CDR2 sequences are DFQATT and SNEGSKA (reference sequence). This CDR3 has 15 residues. The CDR3 DNA follows: TGCAGTGCTAGAGATCGGCCTAGCGGAGCCTACGAGCAGTACTTC. Its translation: CSARDRPSGAYEQYF.

The rearrangement links TRBV6-2 or TRBV6-3 to TRBJ1-2; the D gene is possibly TRBD1 (5 bases). The CDR3 has 14 amino acids. Germline CDR1 reads MNHEY; CDR2 reads SVGEGT. V was pared by 6 bases and J by 3 bases, with 14 bases between. Here the CDR3 DNA reads TGTGCCAGCAGACAACCGGGACGGCACTATGGCTACACCTTC. Encoded protein: CASRQPGRHYGYTF.

This clonotype was seen a handful of times. The chain combines TRBV7-2 with TRBJ2-7, with D unclear. Per germline, CDR1 SGHTA and CDR2 FQGNSA. V dropped 1 base and J dropped 2 bases, with 15 bases sitting between them. The CDR3 spans 16 residues. As DNA, the CDR3 is TGTGCCAGCAGCTTAGACGCTTCAGCGACCCCCTACGAGCAGTACTTC. Translating it yields CASSLDASATPYEQYF. The full variable domain, in which reference TRBV7-2 and TRBJ2-7 provide the parts outside the CDR3, is GAGVSQSPSNKVTEKGKDVELRCDPISGHTALYWYRQSLGQGLEFLIYFQGNSAPDKSGLPSDRFSAERTGGSVSTLTIQRTQQEDSAVYLCASSLDASATPYEQYFGPGTRLTVT.

This clonotype was seen a few times. This chain uses TRBV2 with TRBJ2-1, with 7 nucleotides matching TRBD2. V lost 6 bases and J lost 4; bases outside the gene matches: 9. CDR1 is SNHLY, CDR2 FYNNEI, per germline. CDR3 length: 15 amino acids. The CDR3 DNA sequence: TGTGCCAGCAGGGAACTTAGCGGGTCTTACAATGAGCAGTTCTTC. It encodes CASRELSGSYNEQFF. The variable domain in full, with the rest retrieved from reference TRBV2 and TRBJ2-1, is EPEVTQTPSHQVTQMGQEVILRCVPISNHLYFYWYRQILGQKVEFLVSFYNNEISEKSEIFDDQFSVERPDGSNFTLKIRSTKLEDSAMYFCASRELSGSYNEQFFGPGTRLTVL.

Many counts were recorded for this clonotype. One end of the junction is discordant with germline, which a read error may explain. The genes are TRBV5-1 and TRBJ2-6; tentatively, D is TRBD1 (6 bases). The CDR3 spans 14 residues. Germline CDR1 and CDR2: SGHRS and YFSETQ. CDR3 amino acids: CASSLGAGANVLTF. CDR3 in DNA: TGTGCCAGCAGTTTGGGGGCCGGGGCCAACGTCCTGACTTTC.

The gene calls are TRBV5-1 and TRBJ1-1, with TRBD1 matching over 8 bases. The CDR3 length is 15 residues. J gave up 3 bases and V 2 bases, and 6 bases lay outside the gene matches. Germline CDR1 is SGHRS and CDR2 is YFSETQ. The CDR3 nucleotides are TGCGCCAGCAGCTTCCGGCAGGGGGCTTACACTGAAGCTTTCTTT. It is translated as CASSFRQGAYTEAFF.

This clonotype has a handful of counts. This sequence joins TRBV6-6 and TRBJ2-5; 11 bases align to TRBD2. This CDR3 has 15 residues. Germline CDR1 is MNHNY and CDR2 is SVGAGI (reference sequence). V shed 8 bases and J 2 bases; nucleotides not matched to a gene: 7. In nucleotides, the CDR3 is TGTGCCAGCGGGAGGGTAGCGGGGGGGCAAGAGACCCAGTACTTC. Amino acids: CASGRVAGGQETQYF.

The chain links TRBV20-1 to TRBJ2-1, with D possibly matching TRBD1 (6 bases). Looked up from germline, CDR1 is DFQATT and CDR2 is SNEGSKA (reference sequence). The CDR3 extends over 13 amino acids. The V end was cut by 2 bases, the J end by 5 bases, with 10 bases between. CDR3 sequence reads: CSARKDRDNEQFF. CDR3 bases: TGCAGTGCTAGAAAGGACAGAGACAATGAGCAGTTCTTC.

This clonotype has a handful of counts. The rearrangement uses TRBV15 and TRBJ2-3; D is ambiguous. The CDR3 is 13 residues long. Per the germline V gene, CDR1 is LNHNV and CDR2 is YYDKDF (reference sequence). Trimming pared 0 bases from V and 4 bases from J, leaving 5 bases between. CDR3 loop: CATSRDRADTQYF. DNA of the CDR3: TGTGCCACCAGCAGAGATCGGGCAGATACGCAGTATTTT.